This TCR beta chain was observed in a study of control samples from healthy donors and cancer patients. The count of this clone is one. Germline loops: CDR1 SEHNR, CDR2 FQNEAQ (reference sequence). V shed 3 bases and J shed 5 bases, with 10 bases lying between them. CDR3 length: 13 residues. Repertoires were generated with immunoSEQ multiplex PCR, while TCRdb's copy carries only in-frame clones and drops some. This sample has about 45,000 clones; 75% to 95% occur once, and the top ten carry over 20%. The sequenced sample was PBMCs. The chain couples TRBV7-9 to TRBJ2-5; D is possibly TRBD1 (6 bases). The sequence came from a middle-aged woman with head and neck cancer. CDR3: CASSLTGFETQYF. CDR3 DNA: TGTGCCAGCAGCTTGACAGGTTTCGAGACCCAGTACTTC.